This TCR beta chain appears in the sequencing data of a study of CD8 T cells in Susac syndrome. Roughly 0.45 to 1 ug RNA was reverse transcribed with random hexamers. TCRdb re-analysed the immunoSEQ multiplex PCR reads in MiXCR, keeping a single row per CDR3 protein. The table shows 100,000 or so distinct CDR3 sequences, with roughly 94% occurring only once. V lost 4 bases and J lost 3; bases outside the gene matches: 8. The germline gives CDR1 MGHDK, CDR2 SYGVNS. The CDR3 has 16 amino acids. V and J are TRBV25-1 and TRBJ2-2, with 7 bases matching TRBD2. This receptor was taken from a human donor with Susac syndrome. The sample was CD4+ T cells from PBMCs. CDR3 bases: TGTGCCAGCAGTGTTTGGGCCCGGGAGGACACCGGGGAGCTGTTTTTT. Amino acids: CASSVWAREDTGELFF. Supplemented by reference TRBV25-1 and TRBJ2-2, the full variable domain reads EADIYQTPRYLVIGTGKKITLECSQTMGHDKMYWYQQDPGMELHLIHYSYGVNSTEKGDLSSESTVSRIRTEHFPLTLESARPSHTSQYLCASSVWAREDTGELFFGEGSRLTVL.